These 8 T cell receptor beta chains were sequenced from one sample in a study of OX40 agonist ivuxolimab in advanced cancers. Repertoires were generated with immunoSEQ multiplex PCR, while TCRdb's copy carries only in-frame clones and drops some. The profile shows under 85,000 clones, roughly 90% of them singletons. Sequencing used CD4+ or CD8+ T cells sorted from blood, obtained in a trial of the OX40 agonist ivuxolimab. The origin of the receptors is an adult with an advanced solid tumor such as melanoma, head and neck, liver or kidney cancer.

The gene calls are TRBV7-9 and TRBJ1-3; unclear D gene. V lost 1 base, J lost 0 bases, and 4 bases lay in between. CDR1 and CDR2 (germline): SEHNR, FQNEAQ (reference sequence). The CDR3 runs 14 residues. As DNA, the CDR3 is TGTGCCAGCAGCTTAGGGCGCTCTGGAAACACCATATATTTT. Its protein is CASSLGRSGNTIYF.

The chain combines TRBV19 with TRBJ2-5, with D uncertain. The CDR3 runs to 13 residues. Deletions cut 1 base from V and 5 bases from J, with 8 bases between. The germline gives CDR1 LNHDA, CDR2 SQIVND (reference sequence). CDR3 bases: TGTGCCAGTAGTATAGCCCTCAGGGAGACCCAGTACTTC. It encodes CASSIALRETQYF.

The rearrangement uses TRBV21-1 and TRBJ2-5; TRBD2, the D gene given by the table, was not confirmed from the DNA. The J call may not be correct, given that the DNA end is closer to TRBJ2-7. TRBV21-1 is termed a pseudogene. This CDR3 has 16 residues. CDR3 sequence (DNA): TGTGCCAGCAGCACTGTTATCTGGGACTACCTCTACGAGCAGTACTTC. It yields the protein CASSTVIWDYLYEQYF.

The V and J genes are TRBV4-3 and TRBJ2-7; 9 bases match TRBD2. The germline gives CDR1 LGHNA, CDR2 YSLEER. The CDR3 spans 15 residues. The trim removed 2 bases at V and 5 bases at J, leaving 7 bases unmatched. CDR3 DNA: TGCGCCAGCAGCCAAATAGCGGGAGTCGGGAACGAGCAGTACTTC. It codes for CASSQIAGVGNEQYF.

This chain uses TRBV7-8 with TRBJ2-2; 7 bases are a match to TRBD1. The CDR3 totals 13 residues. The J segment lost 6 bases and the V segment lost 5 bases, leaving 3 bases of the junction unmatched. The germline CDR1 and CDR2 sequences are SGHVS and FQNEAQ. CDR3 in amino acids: CASSIDRAGELFF. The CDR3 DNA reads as TGTGCCAGCAGCATCGACAGGGCCGGGGAGCTGTTTTTT.

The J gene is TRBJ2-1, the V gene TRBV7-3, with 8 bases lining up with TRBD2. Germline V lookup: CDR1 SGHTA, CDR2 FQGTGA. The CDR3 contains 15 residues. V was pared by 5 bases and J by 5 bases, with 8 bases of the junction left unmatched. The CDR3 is CASSHRPGGNNEQFF. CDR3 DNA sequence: TGTGCCAGCAGCCACAGGCCGGGAGGGAACAATGAGCAGTTCTTC.

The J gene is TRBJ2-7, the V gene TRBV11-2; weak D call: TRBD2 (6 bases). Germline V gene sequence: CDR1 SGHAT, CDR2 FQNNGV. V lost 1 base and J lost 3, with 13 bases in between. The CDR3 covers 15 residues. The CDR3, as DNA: TGTGCCAGCAGCTTAGTCGCTAGCGCAGGCTACGAGCAGTACTTC. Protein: CASSLVASAGYEQYF.

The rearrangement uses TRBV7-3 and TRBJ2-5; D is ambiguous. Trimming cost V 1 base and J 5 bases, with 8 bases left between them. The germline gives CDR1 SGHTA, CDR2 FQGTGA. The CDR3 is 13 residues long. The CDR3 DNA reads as TGTGCCAGCAGCTTAAACCCGGGTGAGACCCAGTACTTC. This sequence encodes CASSLNPGETQYF.